The source of this T cell receptor (beta chain) is a study of T cell changes during pregnancy in multiple sclerosis. CDR1 is GTSNPN and CDR2 is SVGIG in the germline V gene (reference sequence). Trimming cost V 5 bases and J 4 bases; bases outside gene matches: 9. The CDR3 length is 15 residues. Here immunoSEQ multiplex PCR was the method, and the copy in TCRdb shows in-frame clones only, minus some. The sample has approximately 30,000 clones; over 80% are singletons. The material was CD8+ T cells from peripheral blood mononuclear cells, obtained in the first trimester of pregnancy. The receptor was isolated from a female donor with multiple sclerosis, enrolled in a pregnancy study. The chain links TRBV30 to TRBJ2-2; 8 bases agree with TRBD1. CDR3 DNA sequence: TGTGCCTGGGTCGGGACAGGTCTCATCACCGGGGAGCTGTTTTTT. Translation gives CAWVGTGLITGELFF.